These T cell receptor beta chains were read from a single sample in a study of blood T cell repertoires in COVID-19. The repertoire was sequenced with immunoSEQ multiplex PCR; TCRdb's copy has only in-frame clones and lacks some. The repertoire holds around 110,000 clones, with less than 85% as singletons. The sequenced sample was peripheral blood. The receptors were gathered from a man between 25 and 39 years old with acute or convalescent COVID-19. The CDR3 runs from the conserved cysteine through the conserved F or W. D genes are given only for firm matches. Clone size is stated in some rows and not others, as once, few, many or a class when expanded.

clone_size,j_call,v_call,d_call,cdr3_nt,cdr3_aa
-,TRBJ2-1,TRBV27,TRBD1,TGTGCCAGCATTAGCGGGACAGGGGGCACTGAGCAGTTCTTC,CASISGTGGTEQFF
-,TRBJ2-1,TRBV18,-,TGTGCCAGCTCACCGCCAACTAGCACTGAGCAGTTCTTC,CASSPPTSTEQFF
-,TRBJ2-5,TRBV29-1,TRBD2,TGCAGCGTTGGGACTAGCGGGAGGGTACAAGAGACCCAGTACTTC,CSVGTSGRVQETQYF
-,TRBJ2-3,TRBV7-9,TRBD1,TGTGCCAGCAGCCCGCGACAGGGACGTGGCCTTACGGATACGCAGTATTTT,CASSPRQGRGLTDTQYF
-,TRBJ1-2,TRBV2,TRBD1,TGTGCCAGTCGACAGGGATTTCGGTATGGCTACACCTTC,CASRQGFRYGYTF
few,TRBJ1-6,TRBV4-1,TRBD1,TGCGCCAGCAGACAATTCCAGGACAGGGAAGGATCACCCCTCCACTTT,CASRQFQDREGSPLHF
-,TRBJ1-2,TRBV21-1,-,TGTGCCAGCAGCAATTCACCCGACAGGGGGGACCACCACTATGGCTACACCTTC,CASSNSPDRGDHHYGYTF
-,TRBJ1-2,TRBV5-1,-,TGCGCCAGCAGCTCCTCGACAGGATCCAACTATGGCTACACCTTC,CASSSSTGSNYGYTF
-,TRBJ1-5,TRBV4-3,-,TGCGCCAGCAGCCAAGATAGGGGGACTCAGCCCCAGCATTTT,CASSQDRGTQPQHF
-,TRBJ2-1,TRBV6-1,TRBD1,TGTGCCAGCAGTGACATGCCGGGACAGGGGGCTCGAAGCTCCTACAATGAGCAGTTCTTC,CASSDMPGQGARSSYNEQFF
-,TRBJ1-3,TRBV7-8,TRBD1,TGTGCCAGCAGCAGACAGGGTCACATTGACACCATATATTTT,CASSRQGHIDTIYF
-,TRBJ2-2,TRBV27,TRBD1,TGTGCCAGCAGTGTGACAGGGGCCGGGGAGCTGTTTTTT,CASSVTGAGELFF
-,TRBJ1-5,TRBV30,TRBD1,TGTGCCTGGAGTTCCTCACGAACGTACAGGGGGGCCAATCAGCCCCAGCATTTT,CAWSSSRTYRGANQPQHF
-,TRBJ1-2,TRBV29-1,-,TGCAGCGTTGCCACTCTAGGGGGAGATGGCTACACCTTC,CSVATLGGDGYTF
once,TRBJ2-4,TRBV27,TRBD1,TGTGCCACCGGGACAGTAGGGTTAGCCAAAAACATTCAGTACTTC,CATGTVGLAKNIQYF
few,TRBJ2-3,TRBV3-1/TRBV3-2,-,TGTGCCAGCAGCCAAGCAGACTTCACAGATACGCAGTATTTT,CASSQADFTDTQYF
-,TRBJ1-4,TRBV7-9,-,TGTGCCAGCAGTTCCCAACCAGCGGCAACTAATGAAAAACTGTTTTTT,CASSSQPAATNEKLFF
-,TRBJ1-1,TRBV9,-,TGTGCCAGCAGCGTAAGAGGTATGAACACTGAAGCTTTCTTT,CASSVRGMNTEAFF
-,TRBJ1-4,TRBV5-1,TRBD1,TGCGCCAGCAGCTTCACAGGGGGTGAGGGTGAAAAACTGTTTTTT,CASSFTGGEGEKLFF
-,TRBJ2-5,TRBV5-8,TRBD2,TGTGCCAGCAGCTTGGGGCTAGCGGGAGTGGAGACCCAGTACTTC,CASSLGLAGVETQYF